The clone carrying this TCR beta chain was counted a few times. Trimming stripped 4 bases from V and 4 bases from J, with 20 bases between. CDR3 length: 16 residues. Germline CDR1 SGHRS, CDR2 YFSETQ. How the authors handled the data: Scientists estimated how many nucleated cells there were by amplifying reference gene primers. The repertoire was sequenced with immunoSEQ multiplex PCR; TCRdb's copy has only in-frame clones and lacks some. Clone size and the V and J calls come from that table; the DNA yielded D and trimming. The data show about 34,000 clones, roughly 80% seen once. This specimen belongs to a study of blood T cell repertoires in COVID-19. Whole-study context: Some COVID-19 samples were acute and others convalescent; all came from the United States, Italy and Spain.

Seattle patients were enrolled while actively infected and followed longitudinally. This chain links TRBV5-1 with TRBJ1-2; D gene uncertain. Sequenced: peripheral blood. The clonotype originates from a man between 65 and 79 years old with COVID-19, enrolled during active disease. DNA of the CDR3: TGCGCCAGCAGCACACTCGACCGAGGGAACGTCTATGGCTACACCTTC. Protein sequence: CASSTLDRGNVYGYTF.